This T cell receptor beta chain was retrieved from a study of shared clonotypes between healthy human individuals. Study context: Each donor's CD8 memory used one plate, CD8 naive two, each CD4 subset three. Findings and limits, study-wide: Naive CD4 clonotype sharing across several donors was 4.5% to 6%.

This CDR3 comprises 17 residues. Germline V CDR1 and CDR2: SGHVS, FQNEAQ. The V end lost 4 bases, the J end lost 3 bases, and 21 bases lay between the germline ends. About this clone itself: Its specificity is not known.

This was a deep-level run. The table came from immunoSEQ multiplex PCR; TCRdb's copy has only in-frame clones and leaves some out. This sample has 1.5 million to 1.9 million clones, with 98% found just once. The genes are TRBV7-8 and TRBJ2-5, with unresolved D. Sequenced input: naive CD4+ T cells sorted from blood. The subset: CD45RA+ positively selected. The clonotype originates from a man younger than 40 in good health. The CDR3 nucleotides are TGTGCCAGCAGCTCCCCCCCTTGGCAGTCCCCCAAAGAGACCCAGTACTTC. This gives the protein CASSSPPWQSPKETQYF.